The rows below give T cell receptor beta chains drawn from one sample of a study of T cell repertoires in cytomegalovirus infection. A single record per CDR3 protein comes from TCRdb applying MiXCR to the reads. The data contain some 500,000 distinct CDR3 sequences, over 35% of them singletons. No cognate antigen is known for these TCRs. The specimen comprised cultured PBMCs, sampled from culture after CMV antigen stimulation. These receptor sequences come from a human donor in good health (CMV status not recorded). Some clones in this sample may be carry-over from other donors' samples. Both conserved end residues are part of each CDR3. Fields, in order: CDR3 length, clone size, V gene, J gene, D gene, CDR3 protein, CDR3 DNA. The D gene is left open where the match is weak. Only some rows state a clone size, as once, few, many or a class for expanded clones.

>17|-|TRBV7-2|TRBJ2-6|-
CASSLSLLGSGANVLTF
TGTGCCAGCAGCCTATCCCTCCTGGGCTCTGGGGCCAACGTCCTGACTTTC
>17|many|TRBV7-2|TRBJ2-6|-
CASSALGPGAGANVLTF
TGTGCCAGCAGCGCTTTAGGACCTGGAGCTGGGGCCAACGTCCTGACTTTC
>13|-|TRBV12-3/TRBV12-4|TRBJ1-5|-
CASSGSGAQPQHF
TGTGCCAGCAGCGGTTCAGGTGCTCAGCCCCAGCATTTT
>14|-|TRBV7-9|TRBJ2-3|-
CASSLSGAVDTQYF
TGTGCCAGCAGCTTATCCGGGGCCGTGGATACGCAGTATTTT
>14|-|TRBV7-8|TRBJ1-2|-
CASSLALNNYGYTF
TGTGCCAGCAGCTTAGCGCTCAATAACTATGGCTACACCTTC
>12|-|TRBV27|TRBJ1-2|-
CASSGRGSGYTF
TGTGCCAGCAGCGGGCGGGGCTCGGGCTACACCTTC
>17|few|TRBV12-3/TRBV12-4|TRBJ2-5|TRBD1
CASSLGDRGRFGETQYF
TGTGCCAGCAGTTTGGGGGACAGGGGGCGCTTCGGGGAGACCCAGTACTTC
>15|-|TRBV6-1|TRBJ1-6|-
CASSEVLSYNSPLHF
TGTGCCAGCAGTGAGGTTTTGTCCTATAATTCACCCCTCCACTTT
>13|-|TRBV10-3|TRBJ1-1|TRBD1
CAISGTGDTEAFF
TGTGCCATCAGTGGGACAGGGGACACTGAAGCTTTCTTT
>15|-|TRBV29-1|TRBJ2-1|TRBD1
CSVGGQGSSYNEQFF
TGCAGCGTTGGTGGACAGGGCAGCTCCTACAATGAGCAGTTCTTC
>18|-|TRBV27|TRBJ2-1|TRBD2
CASSASGSIVGSYNEQFF
TGTGCCAGCAGTGCTAGCGGGAGTATTGTGGGGTCCTACAATGAGCAGTTCTTC
>17|-|TRBV4-3|TRBJ2-1|-
CASSQDPPPGLYNEQFF
TGCGCCAGCAGCCAGGACCCGCCTCCGGGCCTATACAATGAGCAGTTCTTC
>15|-|TRBV28|TRBJ2-5|TRBD1
CASSLIAGGSETQYF
TGTGCCAGCAGTTTGATTGCAGGGGGATCGGAGACCCAGTACTTC
>11|-|TRBV2|TRBJ2-2|-
CASKGTGELFF
TGTGCCAGCAAGGGCACCGGGGAGCTGTTTTTT
>15|-|TRBV5-6|TRBJ1-5|-
CASSLSPLPGQPQHF
TGTGCCAGCAGCTTAAGTCCCCTTCCGGGACAGCCCCAGCATTTT
>16|many|TRBV7-7|TRBJ2-7|-
CASSLAWSRDQSEQYF
TGTGCCAGCAGCTTAGCGTGGAGCAGGGATCAATCCGAGCAGTACTTC
>18|-|TRBV27|TRBJ1-6|TRBD1
CASSFVVRDSSYNSPLHF
TGTGCCAGCAGTTTCGTTGTTAGGGACAGCTCCTATAATTCACCCCTCCACTTT
>14|-|TRBV7-2|TRBJ1-3|-
CASSLSFSGNTIYF
TGTGCCAGCAGCTTAAGTTTCTCTGGAAACACCATATATTTT
>15|many|TRBV6-2/TRBV6-3|TRBJ2-3|-
CASSLIPGLADTQYF
TGTGCCAGCAGCCTTATCCCGGGACTTGCAGATACGCAGTATTTT
>13|-|TRBV30|TRBJ1-2|TRBD1
CAFRMDRGRGYTF
TGTGCCTTCAGGATGGACAGGGGGCGAGGCTACACCTTC
>13|-|TRBV6-2/TRBV6-3|TRBJ2-7|-
CASRRPGSYEQYF
TGTGCCAGCAGACGACCGGGGAGCTACGAGCAGTACTTC
>16|-|TRBV24-1|TRBJ2-2|-
CATSQTGAANTGELFF
TGTGCCACCAGTCAAACCGGAGCAGCCAACACCGGGGAGCTGTTTTTT
>14|-|TRBV12-3/TRBV12-4|TRBJ2-5|TRBD2
CASGIAGVVETQYF
TGTGCCAGCGGCATAGCGGGAGTCGTAGAGACCCAGTACTTC
>15|-|TRBV12-3/TRBV12-4|TRBJ2-3|-
CASSPLGRGTDTQYF
TGTGCCAGCAGTCCCCTGGGGAGGGGGACAGATACGCAGTATTTT
>16|few|TRBV19|TRBJ2-7|TRBD2
CASSIVPSGRPYEQYF
TGTGCCAGTAGTATAGTTCCCAGCGGGAGACCGTACGAGCAGTACTTC
>18|few|TRBV7-9|TRBJ2-7|TRBD2
CASSPRVGLAGGPDEQYF
TGTGCCAGCAGCCCGAGGGTGGGACTAGCGGGAGGGCCTGACGAGCAGTACTTC
>11|few|TRBV28|TRBJ2-7|-
CASSFSSEQYF
TGTGCCAGCAGTTTTAGCAGCGAGCAGTACTTC
>17|-|TRBV5-1|TRBJ2-1|TRBD2
CASSTGLAGGIYNEQFF
TGCGCCAGCAGCACGGGACTAGCGGGAGGGATCTACAATGAGCAGTTCTTC